Sequencing of this T cell receptor (beta chain) was carried out in a study of blood T cell repertoires in COVID-19. Looking at the study overall: Samples came from the United States, Italy and Spain, spanning acute and convalescent COVID-19. From T cells, B-cell-depleted T cells, or PBMCs came the material, which was cDNA or gDNA.

As processed by the authors: The assay estimated nucleated cells by amplifying reference gene primers. Some clones are missing from TCRdb's copy, which holds only in-frame ones; the method was immunoSEQ multiplex PCR. The V and J calls and clone size are taken from that table; D and trimming were inferred from the DNA. The profile shows tens of thousands of clones, about 87% of them singletons. This CDR3 spans 12 amino acids. Looked up from germline, CDR1 is SGHKS and CDR2 is YYEKEE (reference sequence). The ends lost 7 bases at V and 7 bases at J; junction bases unmatched: 4. This clonotype was obtained from an elderly man with acute or convalescent COVID-19. The sample was peripheral blood. The V gene is TRBV5-5, the J gene TRBJ2-1; 8 bases line up with TRBD1. The CDR3 protein is CASGDRGNEQFF. As DNA, the CDR3 is TGTGCCAGCGGCGACAGGGGAAATGAGCAGTTCTTC.